The 25 T cell receptor beta chains listed next were all sequenced from one sample in a study of patients and donors after allogeneic stem cell transplantation. TCRdb fed the RT-PCR reads into MiXCR, producing one record per CDR3 protein. The sample includes hundreds of thousands of distinct CDR3 sequences, approximately 16% of them seen just once. Material: blood, either unsorted or a sorted T cell fraction (not recorded which). These receptors all come from a human donor who was either an allogeneic HSCT recipient or a stem cell or donor lymphocyte infusion donor (not recorded which). It is not recorded whose cells these are; they may come from a transplant donor.

V and J are TRBV30 and TRBJ1-2, with a possible D match to TRBD1 (5 bases). The CDR3 sequence is 13 residues long. V lost 0 bases, J lost 8 bases, and 13 bases lay in between. CDR1 is GTSNPN, CDR2 SVGIG, per germline (reference sequence). In DNA form, the CDR3 reads TGTGCCTGGAGTGTACGACAGAGCAAAGGCTACACCTTC. It yields the protein CAWSVRQSKGYTF.

The V call is TRBV7-9, the J call TRBJ1-4; maybe TRBD1 (5 bases). V was clipped by 6 bases and J by 2 bases, with 13 bases between them. Germline loops: CDR1 SEHNR, CDR2 FQNEAQ (reference sequence). The CDR3 sequence is 15 residues long. In nucleotides, the CDR3 is TGTGCCAGCAGAACTCGGGACGGCACTAATGAAAAACTGTTTTTT. Protein: CASRTRDGTNEKLFF.

The chain recombines TRBV19 with TRBJ1-4, with no clear D. V was shortened by 3 bases and J by 5 bases, with 13 bases between the two germline ends. The CDR3 totals 15 residues. CDR1 is LNHDA, CDR2 SQIVND, per germline (reference sequence). The CDR3 sequence: CASSIETGKNEKLFF. CDR3 DNA sequence: TGTGCCAGTAGTATTGAGACGGGGAAAAATGAAAAACTGTTTTTT.

This clonotype appeared a few times. The chain is built from TRBV10-3 and TRBJ1-1; 8 nucleotides agree with TRBD1. The CDR3 extends over 15 amino acids. CDR1 and CDR2 (germline): ENHRY, SYGVKD. V shed 6 bases and J 4 bases; nucleotides not matched to a gene: 10. The CDR3 nucleotides are TGTGCCATCAGACCTTCGGACAGGGAGTTCACTGAAGCTTTCTTT. Its protein is CAIRPSDREFTEAFF.

This clonotype was recorded a few times. This chain uses TRBV9 with TRBJ2-1; D unclear. Per germline, CDR1 SGDLS and CDR2 YYNGEE. V shed 0 bases and J shed 5 bases, with 9 bases lying between them. This CDR3 region has 14 residues. CDR3 amino acids: CASSVGVMDNEQFF. CDR3 DNA: TGTGCCAGCAGCGTAGGTGTTATGGACAATGAGCAGTTCTTC.

There are a few counts of this clonotype. This rearrangement joins TRBV20-1 to TRBJ2-5; 12 bases align to TRBD2. The CDR3 extends over 16 amino acids. The germline gives CDR1 DFQATT, CDR2 SNEGSKA (reference sequence). With 5 bases clipped from V and 4 bases from J, the junction kept 11 bases outside the gene matches. The CDR3 DNA reads as TGCAGTGCTTGGAGACTAGCGGGGGAGGGCCCAGAGACCCAGTACTTC. As protein: CSAWRLAGEGPETQYF.

J is TRBJ1-5 and V is TRBV19; TRBD1 matches 7 bases. Germline assignment: CDR1 LNHDA and CDR2 SQIVND (reference sequence). The CDR3 spans 16 residues. The trim removed 4 bases at V and 1 base at J, leaving 7 bases unmatched. CDR3 residues: CASSNHRGESNQPQHF. The CDR3 DNA reads as TGTGCCAGTAGTAACCACAGGGGAGAGAGCAATCAGCCCCAGCATTTT.

Only a few counts were recorded for this clonotype. This chain joins TRBV7-6 and TRBJ2-7; D tentatively reads TRBD1 or TRBD2 (5 bases each). Trimming left V 0 bases short and J 6 bases short, with 15 bases between. Germline V gene lookup returns CDR1 SGHVS and CDR2 FNYEAQ. The CDR3 is 15 amino acids. CDR3 in DNA: TGTGCCAGCAGCTTAGCGGGGACGTTGGCGGGCGAGCAGTACTTC. It encodes CASSLAGTLAGEQYF.

In this sample, this clonotype turned up a few times. V usage is TRBV3-1 and J usage is TRBJ2-5; the match to TRBD1 covers 9 bases. Per the germline V gene, CDR1 is LGHDT and CDR2 is YNNKEL (reference sequence). Germline trimming cut 5 bases from V and 8 bases from J; bases unmatched to any gene: 9. The CDR3 has 14 amino acids. The CDR3 is CASSSRDRDGTQYF. The CDR3 region has the DNA TGTGCCAGCAGCTCCCGGGACAGGGACGGAACCCAGTACTTC.

V usage is TRBV5-1 and J usage is TRBJ2-1, with D perhaps TRBD1 (6 bases). This CDR3 spans 14 amino acids. V shed 2 bases and J shed 4 bases, with 10 bases lying between them. Germline V gives CDR1 SGHRS, CDR2 YFSETQ. For the CDR3, the DNA is TGCGCCAGCAGCTTCCGGACAGTTTACAATGAGCAGTTCTTC. It specifies CASSFRTVYNEQFF.

This chain links TRBV4-1 with TRBJ2-7, with D hard to call. Trimming removed 4 bases from V and 1 base from J, with 14 bases in between. Germline assignment: CDR1 MGHRA and CDR2 YSYEKL. The CDR3 length is 15 residues. Written as DNA, the CDR3 is TGCGCCAGCAGCCGCCTCTCCCTAGGGTCCTACGAGCAGTACTTC. This gives the protein CASSRLSLGSYEQYF.

This clonotype was seen a few times. This chain joins TRBV28 and TRBJ2-4, with unresolved D. The CDR3 has 12 amino acids. Trimming cost V 5 bases and J 6 bases, with 8 bases left between them. Germline lookup yields CDR1 MDHEN and CDR2 SYDVKM. As DNA, the CDR3 is TGTGCCAGCAGTCCTCGAGGAAACATTCAGTACTTC. It encodes CASSPRGNIQYF.

This clonotype was seen a few times. The gene calls are TRBV5-1 and TRBJ1-1; 10 positions agree with TRBD1. V was pared by 3 bases and J by 8 bases, with 4 bases of the junction left unmatched. The germline gives CDR1 SGHRS, CDR2 YFSETQ. The length of the CDR3 is 13 residues. CDR3 region: CASSWGQGLEAFF. The CDR3 region has the DNA TGCGCCAGCAGCTGGGGACAGGGGCTCGAAGCTTTCTTT. The entire variable domain, with the rest obtained from reference TRBV5-1 and TRBJ1-1, is as follows: KAGVTQTPRYLIKTRGQQVTLSCSPISGHRSVSWYQQTPGQGLQFLFEYFSETQRNKGNFPGRFSGRQFSNSRSEMNVSTLELGDSALYLCASSWGQGLEAFFGQGTRLTVV.

In this sample, this clonotype turned up a few times. This rearrangement joins TRBV7-2 to TRBJ2-7, with TRBD2 matching over 8 bases. The CDR3 spans 16 residues. V gave up 1 base and J gave up 6 bases; unmatched junction bases: 11. Germline-derived CDR1 and CDR2 are SGHTA and FQGNSA. This CDR3 reads CASSLGSSGFWGEQYF. CDR3 nucleotides: TGTGCCAGCAGCTTAGGATCTAGCGGGTTTTGGGGCGAGCAGTACTTC. Looking up the rest from reference TRBV7-2 and TRBJ2-7 gives the full variable domain: GAGVSQSPSNKVTEKGKDVELRCDPISGHTALYWYRQSLGQGLEFLIYFQGNSAPDKSGLPSDRFSAERTGGSVSTLTIQRTQQEDSAVYLCASSLGSSGFWGEQYFGPGTRLTVT.

The chain is built from TRBV4-3 and TRBJ1-2; D call uncertain. V lost 1 base and J lost 13, with 19 bases in between. CDR3 length: 14 amino acids. CDR1 and CDR2 (germline): LGHNA, YSLEER. This CDR3 is CASSQVNGDPTFTF. CDR3 in DNA: TGCGCCAGCAGCCAAGTTAATGGTGACCCTACTTTCACCTTC.

This clonotype occurred many times. The rearrangement joins TRBV12-3 or TRBV12-4 to TRBJ2-3; D is undetermined. The germline V and J ends were trimmed by 6 bases and 6 bases, with 10 bases remaining between them. There are 12 residues in the CDR3. CDR3 residues: CASSPSVDTQYF. The CDR3 coding sequence is TGTGCCAGCAGCCCCTCAGTCGATACGCAGTATTTT.

J is TRBJ2-3 and V is TRBV9; TRBD1 matches at 12 bases. Trimming removed 1 base from V and 5 bases from J; junction bases left unmatched: 5. Germline loops: CDR1 SGDLS, CDR2 YYNGEE. This CDR3 region has 16 residues. The DNA for the CDR3 is TGTGCCAGCAGCGTATCCCGGGACAGGGGGCAAGATACGCAGTATTTT. It translates to CASSVSRDRGQDTQYF.

This clonotype has a handful of counts. The chain is built from TRBV14 and TRBJ2-2; perhaps TRBD2 as D (6 bases). Trimming took 5 bases from V and 4 from J, leaving 14 bases between them. From germline, CDR1 is SGHDN and CDR2 FVKESK. The length of the CDR3 is 15 residues. The CDR3 protein is CASSTTPRGTGELFF. The CDR3 bases are TGTGCCAGCAGCACGACCCCGCGGGGCACCGGGGAGCTGTTTTTT.

The chain employs TRBV28 and TRBJ2-7, with 8 bases matching TRBD2. Germline CDR1 is MDHEN and CDR2 is SYDVKM. V dropped 5 bases and J dropped 0; count of bases not matched to a gene: 3. This CDR3 comprises 14 residues. The CDR3 protein is CASSSGGLSYEQYF. CDR3 DNA: TGTGCCAGCAGTAGCGGGGGCCTCTCCTACGAGCAGTACTTC.

This clonotype was observed a few times. In DNA form, the CDR3 reads TGCGCCAGCAGCTCGTCAGGACTACCCGTGGATGAGCAGTTCTTC. It codes for CASSSSGLPVDEQFF. The chain joins TRBV4-1 to TRBJ2-1; a possible D gene is TRBD2 (6 bases). This CDR3 region has 15 residues. The V end was cut by 5 bases, the J end by 8 bases, with 19 bases between. Germline CDR1 reads MGHRA; CDR2 reads YSYEKL.

There are a few counts of this clonotype. The chain recombines TRBV18 with TRBJ2-7; 7 nucleotides line up with TRBD2. V gave up 1 base and J gave up 6 bases; unmatched junction bases: 3. This CDR3 spans 13 amino acids. Germline V gene data show CDR1 as KGHSH and CDR2 as LQKENI. Written as DNA, the CDR3 is TGTGCCAGCTCACCACTTGGGGGGGTCGAGCAGTACTTC. It encodes CASSPLGGVEQYF.

The chain has TRBV27 and TRBJ1-1; 9 bases agree with TRBD1. Per germline, CDR1 MNHEY and CDR2 SMNVEV (reference sequence). V gave up 7 bases and J gave up 2 bases; unmatched junction bases: 11. CDR3 length equals 16 residues. This CDR3 is CASIKTGQGTNTEAFF. CDR3 sequence (DNA): TGTGCCAGCATCAAGACGGGACAGGGCACCAACACTGAAGCTTTCTTT.

This clonotype was detected ten times or more. This rearrangement joins TRBV12-3 or TRBV12-4 to TRBJ2-1; 7 bases are a match to TRBD2. V trimming: 1 base; J trimming: 3 bases; junction bases outside the gene matches: 3. This CDR3 contains 15 residues. DNA of the CDR3: TGTGCCAGCAGTTTAGGGGCTAGCGGCTACAATGAGCAGTTCTTC. Translation gives CASSLGASGYNEQFF.

This clonotype was seen many times. The chain is built from TRBV12-3 or TRBV12-4 and TRBJ1-1; 10 nucleotides agree with TRBD1. The trim removed 4 bases at V and 7 bases at J, leaving 9 bases unmatched. The CDR3 has 15 residues. CDR3 nucleotide sequence: TGTGCCAGCAGTTCTTCCGGGACAGGGGTTCATGAAGCTTTCTTT. Amino acids: CASSSSGTGVHEAFF.

This rearrangement joins TRBV11-2 to TRBJ1-1; tentative D call: TRBD1 (6 bases). The V end lost 5 bases, the J end lost 4 bases, and 17 bases lay between the germline ends. CDR3 length equals 15 residues. Germline V lookup: CDR1 SGHAT, CDR2 FQNNGV. CDR3 sequence reads: CASSTVIGGSTEAFF. Written as DNA, the CDR3 is TGTGCCAGCAGCACGGTTATAGGGGGTAGCACTGAAGCTTTCTTT.